Shown below are 2 T cell receptor beta chains from a single sample sequenced in a study of blood T cell repertoires in COVID-19. TCRdb's table, derived via immunoSEQ multiplex PCR, lists solely in-frame clones and lacks some. This table holds tens of thousands of clones, 89% found once. The sequencing sample was made of peripheral blood. These receptors all come from a woman in her forties or fifties with active COVID-19.

Concerning this clone: Within the sample, other DNA sequences also encode this same CDR3. The chain employs TRBV30 and TRBJ2-1; 9 bases align to TRBD2. This CDR3 region has 14 residues. V was clipped by 1 base and J by 4 bases; unmatched bases: 2. In germline, CDR1 is GTSNPN, CDR2 SVGIG (reference sequence). CDR3 region: CAWSGLAGYNEQFF. CDR3 coding DNA: TGTGCCTGGAGTGGTCTAGCGGGATACAATGAGCAGTTCTTC.

This clone came up a few times. V gene TRBV5-6 combines with J gene TRBJ2-3, with 9 bases lining up with TRBD2. The CDR3 contains 14 residues. CDR1 is SGHDT, CDR2 YYEEEE, per germline. J lost 3 bases, V lost 4 bases, and 3 bases had no gene match. This chain's CDR3 is CASSPGLATDTQYF. In DNA form, the CDR3 reads TGTGCCAGCAGCCCAGGACTAGCGACAGATACGCAGTATTTT.